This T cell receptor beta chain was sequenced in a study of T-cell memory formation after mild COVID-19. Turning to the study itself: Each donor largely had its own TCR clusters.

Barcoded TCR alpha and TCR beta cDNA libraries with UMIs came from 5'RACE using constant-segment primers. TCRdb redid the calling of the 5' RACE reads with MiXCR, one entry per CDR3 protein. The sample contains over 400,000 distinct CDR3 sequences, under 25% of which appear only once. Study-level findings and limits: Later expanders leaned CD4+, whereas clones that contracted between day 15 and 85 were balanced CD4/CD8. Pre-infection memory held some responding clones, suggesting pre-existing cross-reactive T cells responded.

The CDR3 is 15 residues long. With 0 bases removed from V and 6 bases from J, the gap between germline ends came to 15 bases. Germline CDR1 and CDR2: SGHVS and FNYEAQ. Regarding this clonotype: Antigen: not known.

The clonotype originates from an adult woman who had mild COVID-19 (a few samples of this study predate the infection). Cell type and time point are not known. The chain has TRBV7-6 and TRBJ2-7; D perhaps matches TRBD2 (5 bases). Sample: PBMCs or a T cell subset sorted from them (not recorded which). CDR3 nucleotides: TGTGCCAGCAGCTTAGCGGCGGGTAGTCCTGGCGAGCAGTACTTC. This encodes CASSLAAGSPGEQYF.